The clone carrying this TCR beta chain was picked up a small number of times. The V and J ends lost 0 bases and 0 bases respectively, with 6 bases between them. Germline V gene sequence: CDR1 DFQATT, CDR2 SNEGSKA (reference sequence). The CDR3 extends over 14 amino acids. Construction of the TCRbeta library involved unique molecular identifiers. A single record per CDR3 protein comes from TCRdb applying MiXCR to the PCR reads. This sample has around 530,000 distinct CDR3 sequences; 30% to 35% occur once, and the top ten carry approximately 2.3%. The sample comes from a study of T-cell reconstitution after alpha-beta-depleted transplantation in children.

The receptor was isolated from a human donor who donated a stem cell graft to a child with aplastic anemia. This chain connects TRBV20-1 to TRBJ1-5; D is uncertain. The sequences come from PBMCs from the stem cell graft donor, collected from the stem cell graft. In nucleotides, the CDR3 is TGCAGTGCTAGAGAGACGAATAGCAATCAGCCCCAGCATTTT. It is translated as CSARETNSNQPQHF.